The source of this TCR beta chain is a study of shared clonotypes between healthy human individuals. Background on the study: The donor group consisted of a couple of women and three men, aged 18 to 49. Study-wide findings and caveats: Rarefaction exposed incomplete sorted-subset sequencing despite large depth.

The CDR3 contains 12 residues. V shed 6 bases, J shed 4 bases, and the junction held 2 bases outside the gene matches. Germline V lookup: CDR1 MNHNY, CDR2 SVGAGI (reference sequence). Method: immunoSEQ multiplex PCR; TCRdb's copy keeps in-frame clones and lacks some. The sample lists about 1 million clones, around 75% occurring once. Concerning this clone itself: Antigen specificity is unknown. Other DNA variants within this sample encode the same CDR3.

Partitioning of CD4+ cells yielded a CD45RA+ naive subset and a CD45RA-negative memory subset. The chain combines TRBV6-6 with TRBJ2-5; 7 bases fit TRBD1. Sample: memory CD4+ T cells sorted from blood. Subset reported: CD45RA-negative fraction. This TCR came from a man younger than 35 in good health. The CDR3 region is CASRWDRETQYF. DNA for the CDR3: TGTGCCAGCAGATGGGACAGAGAGACCCAGTACTTC.